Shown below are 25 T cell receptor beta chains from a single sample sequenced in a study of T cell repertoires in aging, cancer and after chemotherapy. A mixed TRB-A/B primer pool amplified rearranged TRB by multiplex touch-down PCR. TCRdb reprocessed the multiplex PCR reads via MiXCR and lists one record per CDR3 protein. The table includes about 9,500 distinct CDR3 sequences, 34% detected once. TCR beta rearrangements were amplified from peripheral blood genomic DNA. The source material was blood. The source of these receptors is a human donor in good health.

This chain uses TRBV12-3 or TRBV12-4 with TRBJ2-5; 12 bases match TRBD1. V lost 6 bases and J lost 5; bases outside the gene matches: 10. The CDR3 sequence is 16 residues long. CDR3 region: CASSDSGTGGRETQYF. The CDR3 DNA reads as TGTGCCAGCAGCGACTCCGGGACAGGGGGCCGGGAGACCCAGTACTTC.

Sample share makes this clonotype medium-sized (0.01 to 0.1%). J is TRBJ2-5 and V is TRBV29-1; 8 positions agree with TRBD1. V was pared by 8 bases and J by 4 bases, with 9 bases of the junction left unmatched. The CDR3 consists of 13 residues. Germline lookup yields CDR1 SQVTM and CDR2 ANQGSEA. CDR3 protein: CSHTGQGAETQYF. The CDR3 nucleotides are TGCAGCCACACAGGACAGGGTGCAGAGACCCAGTACTTC.

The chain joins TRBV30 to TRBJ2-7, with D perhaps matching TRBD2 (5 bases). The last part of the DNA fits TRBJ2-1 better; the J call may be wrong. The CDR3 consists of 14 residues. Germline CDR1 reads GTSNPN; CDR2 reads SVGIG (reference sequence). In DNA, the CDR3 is TGTGCCTGGAGTGGGTACGGAGGAGAGAATGAGCAGTTCTTC. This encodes CAWSGYGGENEQFF.

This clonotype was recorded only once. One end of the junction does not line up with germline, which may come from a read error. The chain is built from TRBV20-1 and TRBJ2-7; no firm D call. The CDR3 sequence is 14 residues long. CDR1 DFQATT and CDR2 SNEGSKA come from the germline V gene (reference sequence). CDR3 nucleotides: TGCAGTGCTAGCAGGCAAGGTCCCACGGACGAGCGGTACTTC. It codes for CSASRQGPTDERYF.

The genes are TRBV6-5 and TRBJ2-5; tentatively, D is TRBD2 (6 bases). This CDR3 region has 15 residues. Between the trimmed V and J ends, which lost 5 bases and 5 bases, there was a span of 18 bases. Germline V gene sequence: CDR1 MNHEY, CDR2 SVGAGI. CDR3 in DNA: TGTGCCAGCAGTGGGTGGGTAGGGGAGGAGGAGACCCAGTACTTC. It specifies CASSGWVGEEETQYF.

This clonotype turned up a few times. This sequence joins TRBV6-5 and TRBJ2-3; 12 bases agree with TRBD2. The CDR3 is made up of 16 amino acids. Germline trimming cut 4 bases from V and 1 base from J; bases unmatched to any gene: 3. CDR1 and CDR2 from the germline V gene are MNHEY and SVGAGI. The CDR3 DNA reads TGTGCCAGCAGTTCCCGACTAGCGGGGGGCACAGATACGCAGTATTTT. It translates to CASSSRLAGGTDTQYF.

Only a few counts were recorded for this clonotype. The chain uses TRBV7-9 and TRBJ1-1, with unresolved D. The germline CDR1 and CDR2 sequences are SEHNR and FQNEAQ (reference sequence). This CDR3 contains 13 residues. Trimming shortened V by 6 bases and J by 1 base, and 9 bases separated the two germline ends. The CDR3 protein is CASRGQANTEAFF. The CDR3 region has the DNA TGTGCCAGCAGGGGTCAGGCGAACACTGAAGCTTTCTTT.

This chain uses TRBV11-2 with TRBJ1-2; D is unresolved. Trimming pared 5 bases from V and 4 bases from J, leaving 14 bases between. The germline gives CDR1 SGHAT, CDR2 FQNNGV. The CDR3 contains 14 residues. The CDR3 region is CASSPLRGVYGYTF. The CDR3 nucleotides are TGTGCCAGCAGCCCCCTGAGAGGCGTCTATGGCTACACCTTC.

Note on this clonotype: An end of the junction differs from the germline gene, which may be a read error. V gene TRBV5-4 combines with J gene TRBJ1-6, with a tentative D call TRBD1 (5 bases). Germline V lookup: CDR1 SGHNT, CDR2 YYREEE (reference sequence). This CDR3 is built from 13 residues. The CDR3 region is CASSLGVNSPLHF. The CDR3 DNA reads TGCGCCAGCAGCTTGGGGGTAAATTCACCCCTCCACTTT. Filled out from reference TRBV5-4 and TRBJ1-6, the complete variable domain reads ETGVTQSPTHLIKTRGQQVTLRCSSQSGHNTVSWYQQALGQGPQFIFQYYREEENGRGNFPPRFSGLQFPNYSSELNVNALELDDSALYLCASSLGVNSPLHFGNGTRLTVT.

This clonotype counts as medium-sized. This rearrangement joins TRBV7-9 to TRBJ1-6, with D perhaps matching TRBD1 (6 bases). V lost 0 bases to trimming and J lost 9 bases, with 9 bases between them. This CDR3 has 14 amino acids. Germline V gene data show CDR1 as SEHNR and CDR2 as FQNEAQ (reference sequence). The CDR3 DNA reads TGTGCCAGCAGCTTAGCACAGGGAGGTTCACCCCTCCACTTT. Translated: CASSLAQGGSPLHF.

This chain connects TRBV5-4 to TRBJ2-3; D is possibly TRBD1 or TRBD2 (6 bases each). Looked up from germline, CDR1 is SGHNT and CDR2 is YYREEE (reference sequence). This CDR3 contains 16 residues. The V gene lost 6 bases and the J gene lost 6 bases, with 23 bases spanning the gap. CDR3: CASTSGAVGGADTQYF. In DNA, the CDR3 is TGTGCCAGCACCTCGGGGGCGGTTGGGGGCGCGGATACGCAGTATTTT.

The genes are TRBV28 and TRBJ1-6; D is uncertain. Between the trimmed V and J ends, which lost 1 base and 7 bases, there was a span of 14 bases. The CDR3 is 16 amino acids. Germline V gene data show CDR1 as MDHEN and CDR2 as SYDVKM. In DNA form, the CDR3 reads TGTGCCAGCAGTTTATCGTCAGGTAGCTTGAATTCACCCCTCCACTTT. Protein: CASSLSSGSLNSPLHF. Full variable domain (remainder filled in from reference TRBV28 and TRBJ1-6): DVKVTQSSRYLVKRTGEKVFLECVQDMDHENMFWYRQDPGLGLRLIYFSYDVKMKEKGDIPEGYSVSREKKERFSLILESASTNQTSMYLCASSLSSGSLNSPLHFGNGTRLTVT.

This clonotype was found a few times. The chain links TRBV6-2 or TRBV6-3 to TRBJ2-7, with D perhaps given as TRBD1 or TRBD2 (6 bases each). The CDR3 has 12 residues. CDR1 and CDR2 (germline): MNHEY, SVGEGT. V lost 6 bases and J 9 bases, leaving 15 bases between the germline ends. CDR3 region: CASSGGRDVQYF. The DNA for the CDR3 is TGTGCCAGCAGCGGGGGCAGGGACGTGCAGTACTTC.

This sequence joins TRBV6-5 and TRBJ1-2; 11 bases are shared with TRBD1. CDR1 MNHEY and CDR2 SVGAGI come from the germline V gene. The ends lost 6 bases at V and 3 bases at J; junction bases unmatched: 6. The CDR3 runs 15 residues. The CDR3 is CASRHRDRGDYGYTF. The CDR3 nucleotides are TGTGCCAGCAGGCACCGGGACAGGGGGGACTATGGCTACACCTTC.

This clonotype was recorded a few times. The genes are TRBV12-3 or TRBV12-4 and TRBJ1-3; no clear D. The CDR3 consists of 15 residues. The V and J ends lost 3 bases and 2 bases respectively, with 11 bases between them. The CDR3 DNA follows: TGTGCCAGCAGTTTTATAGGGTTAACTGGAAACACCATATATTTT. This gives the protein CASSFIGLTGNTIYF.

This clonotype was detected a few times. The CDR3 reads CASKTPGNEQFF. DNA for the CDR3: TGTGCCAGCAAAACCCCGGGGAATGAGCAGTTCTTC. The V and J genes are TRBV6-5 and TRBJ2-1; D might be TRBD2 (5 bases). V lost 7 bases to trimming and J lost 7 bases, with 11 bases between them. This CDR3 region has 12 residues. Germline V lookup: CDR1 MNHEY, CDR2 SVGAGI.

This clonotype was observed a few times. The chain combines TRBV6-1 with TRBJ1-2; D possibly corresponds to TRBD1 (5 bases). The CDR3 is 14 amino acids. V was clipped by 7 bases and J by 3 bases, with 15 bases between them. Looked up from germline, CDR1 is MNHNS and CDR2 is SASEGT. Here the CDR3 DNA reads TGTGCCAGCACATCGATGACAGCGGACTATGGCTACACCTTC. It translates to CASTSMTADYGYTF.

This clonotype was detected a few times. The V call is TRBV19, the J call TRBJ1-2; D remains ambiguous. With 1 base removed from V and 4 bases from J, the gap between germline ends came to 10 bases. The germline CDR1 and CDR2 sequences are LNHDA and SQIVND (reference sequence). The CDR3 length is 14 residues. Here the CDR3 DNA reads TGTGCCAGTAGTATAGCTGGGCCAGGCTATGGCTACACCTTC. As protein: CASSIAGPGYGYTF.

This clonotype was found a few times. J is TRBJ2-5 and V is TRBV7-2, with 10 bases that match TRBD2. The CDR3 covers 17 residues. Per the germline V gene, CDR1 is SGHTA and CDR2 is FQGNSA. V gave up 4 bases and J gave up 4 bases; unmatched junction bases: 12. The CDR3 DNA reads TGTGCCAGCAGCTCCGGGGAGCGGGGGGGCGAACGAGAGACCCAGTACTTC. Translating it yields CASSSGERGGERETQYF.

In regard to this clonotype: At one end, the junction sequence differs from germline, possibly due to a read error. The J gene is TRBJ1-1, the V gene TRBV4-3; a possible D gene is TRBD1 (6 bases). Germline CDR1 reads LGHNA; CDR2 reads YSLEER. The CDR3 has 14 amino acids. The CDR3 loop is CASSHRDRNTEAFF. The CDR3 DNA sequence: TGTGCCAGCAGCCACAGGGACCGGAACACTGAAGCTTTCTTT.

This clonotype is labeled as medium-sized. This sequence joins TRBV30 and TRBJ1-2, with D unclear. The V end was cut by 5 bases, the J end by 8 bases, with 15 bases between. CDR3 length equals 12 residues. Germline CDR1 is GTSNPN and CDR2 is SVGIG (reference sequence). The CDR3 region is CAWASRWIGYTF. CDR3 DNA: TGTGCCTGGGCCAGCAGGTGGATCGGCTACACCTTC. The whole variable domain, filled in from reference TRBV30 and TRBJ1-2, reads SQTIHQWPATLVQPVGSPLSLECTVEGTSNPNLYWYRQAAGRGLQLLFYSVGIGQISSEVPQNLSASRPQDRQFILSSKKLLLSDSGFYLCAWASRWIGYTFGSGTRLTVV.

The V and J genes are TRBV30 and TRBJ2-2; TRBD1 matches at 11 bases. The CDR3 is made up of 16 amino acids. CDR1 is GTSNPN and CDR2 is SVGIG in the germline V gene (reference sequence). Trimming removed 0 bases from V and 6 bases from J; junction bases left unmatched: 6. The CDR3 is CAWSVWEGQGAGELFF. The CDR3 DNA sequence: TGTGCCTGGAGTGTATGGGAGGGACAGGGGGCCGGGGAGCTGTTTTTT.

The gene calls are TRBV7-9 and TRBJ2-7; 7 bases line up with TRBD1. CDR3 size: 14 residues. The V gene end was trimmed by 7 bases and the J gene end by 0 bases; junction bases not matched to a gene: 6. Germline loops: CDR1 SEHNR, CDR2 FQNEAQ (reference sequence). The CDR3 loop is CASILGQNSYEQYF. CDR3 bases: TGTGCCAGCATCTTGGGACAGAACTCCTACGAGCAGTACTTC.

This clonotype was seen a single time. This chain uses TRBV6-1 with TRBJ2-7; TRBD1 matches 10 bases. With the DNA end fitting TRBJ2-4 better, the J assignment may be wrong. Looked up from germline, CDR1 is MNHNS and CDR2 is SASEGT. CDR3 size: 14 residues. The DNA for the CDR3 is TGTGCCAGTGGGGACAGGGGCGGGTGGAACATTCAGTACTTC. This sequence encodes CASGDRGGWNIQYF.

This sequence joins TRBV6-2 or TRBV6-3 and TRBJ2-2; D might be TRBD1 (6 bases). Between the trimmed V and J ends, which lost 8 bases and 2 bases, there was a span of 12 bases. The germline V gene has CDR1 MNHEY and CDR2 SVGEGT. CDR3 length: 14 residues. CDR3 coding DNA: TGTGCCAGCTTCCGGACAGCCAACACCGGGGAGCTGTTTTTT. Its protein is CASFRTANTGELFF.